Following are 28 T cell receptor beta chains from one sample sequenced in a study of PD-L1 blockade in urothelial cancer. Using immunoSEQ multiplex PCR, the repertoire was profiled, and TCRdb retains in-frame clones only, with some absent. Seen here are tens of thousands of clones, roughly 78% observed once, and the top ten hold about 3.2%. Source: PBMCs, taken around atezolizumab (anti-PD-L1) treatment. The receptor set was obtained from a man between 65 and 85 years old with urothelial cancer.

CDR3 sequence reads: CASSGLGGGKTYEQYF. CDR3 DNA sequence: TGTGCCAGCAGTGGATTAGGGGGAGGGAAGACCTACGAGCAGTACTTC. This sequence joins TRBV27 and TRBJ2-7; D is perhaps TRBD2 (7 bases). The CDR3 consists of 16 residues. The germline V gene has CDR1 MNHEY and CDR2 SMNVEV (reference sequence). Trimming pared 5 bases from V and 2 bases from J, leaving 19 bases between.

CDR3 sequence reads: CAWTRLGNTIYF. CDR3 bases: TGTGCCTGGACCAGACTCGGAAACACCATATATTTT. The rearrangement links TRBV30 to TRBJ1-3; D unclear. The CDR3 has 12 residues. Germline V lookup: CDR1 GTSNPN, CDR2 SVGIG (reference sequence). V lost 4 bases to trimming and J lost 4 bases, with 8 bases between them.

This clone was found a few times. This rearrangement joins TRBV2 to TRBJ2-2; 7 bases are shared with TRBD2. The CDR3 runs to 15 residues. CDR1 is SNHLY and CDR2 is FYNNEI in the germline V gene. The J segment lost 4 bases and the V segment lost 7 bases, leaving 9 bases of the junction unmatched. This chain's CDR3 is CASNLGGRVTGELFF. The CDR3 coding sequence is TGTGCCAGCAATTTAGGCGGGAGAGTCACCGGGGAGCTGTTTTTT.

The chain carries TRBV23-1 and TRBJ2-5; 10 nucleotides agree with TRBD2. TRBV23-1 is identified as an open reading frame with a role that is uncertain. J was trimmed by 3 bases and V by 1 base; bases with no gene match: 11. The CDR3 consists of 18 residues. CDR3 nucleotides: TGCGCCAGCAGTCAATGTATCGTTTGTCTAGCGGGGGAAGAGACCCAGTACTTC. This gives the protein CASSQCIVCLAGEETQYF.

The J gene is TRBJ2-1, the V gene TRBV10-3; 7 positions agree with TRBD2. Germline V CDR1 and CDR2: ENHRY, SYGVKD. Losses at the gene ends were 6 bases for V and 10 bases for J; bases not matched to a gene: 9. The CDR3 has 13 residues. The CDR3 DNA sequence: TGTGCCATCAGGCTAGCGGAGACCCAGGAGCAGTTCTTC. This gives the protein CAIRLAETQEQFF.

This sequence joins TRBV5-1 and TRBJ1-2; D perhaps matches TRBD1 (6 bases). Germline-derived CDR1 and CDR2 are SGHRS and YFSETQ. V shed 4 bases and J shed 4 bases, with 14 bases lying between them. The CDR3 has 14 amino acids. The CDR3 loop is CASSPTTGAYGYTF. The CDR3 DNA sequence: TGCGCCAGCAGCCCGACGACAGGTGCCTATGGCTACACCTTC.

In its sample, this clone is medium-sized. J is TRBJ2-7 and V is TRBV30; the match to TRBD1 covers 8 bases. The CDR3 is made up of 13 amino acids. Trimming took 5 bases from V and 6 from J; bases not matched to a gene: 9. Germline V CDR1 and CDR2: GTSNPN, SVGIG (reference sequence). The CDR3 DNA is TGTGCCTGGGCCTCGACAGGGGTTAGCGAGCAGTACTTC. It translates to CAWASTGVSEQYF.

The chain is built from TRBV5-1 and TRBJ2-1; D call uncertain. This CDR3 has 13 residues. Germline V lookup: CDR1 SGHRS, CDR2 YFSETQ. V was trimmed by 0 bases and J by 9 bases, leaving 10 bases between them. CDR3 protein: CASSLAMGLEQFF. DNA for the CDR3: TGCGCCAGCAGCTTGGCCATGGGCCTTGAGCAGTTCTTC.

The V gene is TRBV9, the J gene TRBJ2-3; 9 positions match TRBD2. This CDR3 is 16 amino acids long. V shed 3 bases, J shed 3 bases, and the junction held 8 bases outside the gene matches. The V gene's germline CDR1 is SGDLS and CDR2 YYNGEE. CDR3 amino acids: CASSGRGGRGTDTQYF. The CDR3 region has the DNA TGTGCCAGCAGCGGCCGGGGCGGGAGGGGAACAGATACGCAGTATTTT.

CDR3 in DNA: TGTGCCTGGAACAGGGGGAGGAACACTGAAGCTTTCTTT. The encoded protein is CAWNRGRNTEAFF. The chain couples TRBV30 to TRBJ1-1; 8 nucleotides line up with TRBD1. Germline CDR1 GTSNPN, CDR2 SVGIG (reference sequence). The ends lost 4 bases at V and 1 base at J; junction bases unmatched: 2. CDR3 size: 13 residues.

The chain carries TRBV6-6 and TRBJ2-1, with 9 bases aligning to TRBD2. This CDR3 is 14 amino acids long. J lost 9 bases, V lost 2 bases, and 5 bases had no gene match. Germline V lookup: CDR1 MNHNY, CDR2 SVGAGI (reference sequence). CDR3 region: CASSYGGGAGEQFF. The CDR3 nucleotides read TGTGCCAGCAGTTACGGCGGGGGGGCAGGTGAGCAGTTCTTC.

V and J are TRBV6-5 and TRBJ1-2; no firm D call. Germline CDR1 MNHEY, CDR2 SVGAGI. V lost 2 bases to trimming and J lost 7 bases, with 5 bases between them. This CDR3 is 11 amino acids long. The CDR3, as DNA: TGTGCCAGCAGTTACGAGGGTGGCTACACCTTC. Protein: CASSYEGGYTF.

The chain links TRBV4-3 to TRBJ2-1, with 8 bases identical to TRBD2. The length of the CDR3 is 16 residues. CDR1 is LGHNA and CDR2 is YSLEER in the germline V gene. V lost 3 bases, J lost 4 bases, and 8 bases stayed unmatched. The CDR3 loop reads CASSHDTSGNYNEQFF. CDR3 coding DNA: TGCGCCAGCAGCCACGATACTAGCGGAAATTACAATGAGCAGTTCTTC.

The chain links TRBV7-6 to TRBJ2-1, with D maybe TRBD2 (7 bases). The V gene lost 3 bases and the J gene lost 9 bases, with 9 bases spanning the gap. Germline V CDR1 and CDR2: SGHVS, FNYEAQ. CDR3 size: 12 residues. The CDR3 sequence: CASSFGGREQFF. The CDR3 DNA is TGTGCCAGCAGCTTCGGGGGGCGTGAGCAGTTCTTC.

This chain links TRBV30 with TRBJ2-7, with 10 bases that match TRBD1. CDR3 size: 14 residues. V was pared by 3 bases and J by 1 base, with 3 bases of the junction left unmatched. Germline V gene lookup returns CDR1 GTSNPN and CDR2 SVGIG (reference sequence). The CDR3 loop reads CAWRWDRGSYEQYF. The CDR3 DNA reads TGTGCCTGGAGGTGGGACAGGGGATCCTACGAGCAGTACTTC. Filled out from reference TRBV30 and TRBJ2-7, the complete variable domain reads SQTIHQWPATLVQPVGSPLSLECTVEGTSNPNLYWYRQAAGRGLQLLFYSVGIGQISSEVPQNLSASRPQDRQFILSSKKLLLSDSGFYLCAWRWDRGSYEQYFGPGTRLTVT.

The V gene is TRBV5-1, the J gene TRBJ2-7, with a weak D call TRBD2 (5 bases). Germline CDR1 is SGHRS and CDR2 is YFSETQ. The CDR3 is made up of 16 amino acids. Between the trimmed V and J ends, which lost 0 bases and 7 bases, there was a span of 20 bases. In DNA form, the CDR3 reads TGCGCCAGCAGCTTGGGTGCGCAGGTAGACTACGGTGAGCAGTACTTC. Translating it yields CASSLGAQVDYGEQYF.

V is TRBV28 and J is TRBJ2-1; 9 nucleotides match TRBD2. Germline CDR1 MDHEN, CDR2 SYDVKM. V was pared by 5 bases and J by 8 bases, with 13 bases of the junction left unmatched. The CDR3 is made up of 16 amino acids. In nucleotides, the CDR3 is TGTGCCAGCAGTACCACTCAATTAGCGGGAGTAGATGAGCAGTTCTTC. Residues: CASSTTQLAGVDEQFF.

DNA of the CDR3: TGTGCCACCAGCAGAGGGTCGGGCAGGGCTGTTCAGCCCCAGCATTTT. This encodes CATSRGSGRAVQPQHF. This sequence joins TRBV15 and TRBJ1-5; perhaps TRBD1 as D (5 bases). The CDR3 consists of 16 residues. Germline V gives CDR1 LNHNV, CDR2 YYDKDF (reference sequence). Trimming removed 1 base from V and 6 bases from J, with 16 bases in between.

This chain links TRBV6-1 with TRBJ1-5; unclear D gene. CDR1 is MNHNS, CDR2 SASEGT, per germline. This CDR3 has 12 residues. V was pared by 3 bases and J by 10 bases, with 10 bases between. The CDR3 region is CASSDPSLPQHF. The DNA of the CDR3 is TGTGCCAGCAGTGACCCTTCCCTCCCCCAGCATTTT.

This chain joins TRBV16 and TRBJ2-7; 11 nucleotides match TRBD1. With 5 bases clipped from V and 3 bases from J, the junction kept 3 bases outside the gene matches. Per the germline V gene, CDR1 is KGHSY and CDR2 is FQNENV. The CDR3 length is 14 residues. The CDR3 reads CASSSGQGGYEQYF. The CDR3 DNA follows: TGTGCCAGCAGCTCGGGACAGGGGGGCTACGAGCAGTACTTC. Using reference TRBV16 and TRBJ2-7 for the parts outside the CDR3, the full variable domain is GEEVAQTPKHLVRGEGQKAKLYCAPIKGHSYVFWYQQVLKNEFKFLISFQNENVFDETGMPKERFSAKCLPNSPCSLEIQATKLEDSAVYFCASSSGQGGYEQYFGPGTRLTVT.

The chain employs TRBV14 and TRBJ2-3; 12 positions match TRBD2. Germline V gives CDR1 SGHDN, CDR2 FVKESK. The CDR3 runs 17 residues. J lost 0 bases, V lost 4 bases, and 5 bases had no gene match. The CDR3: CASSRWTSGTSTDTQYF. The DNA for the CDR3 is TGTGCCAGCAGCCGATGGACTAGCGGGACTAGCACAGATACGCAGTATTTT.

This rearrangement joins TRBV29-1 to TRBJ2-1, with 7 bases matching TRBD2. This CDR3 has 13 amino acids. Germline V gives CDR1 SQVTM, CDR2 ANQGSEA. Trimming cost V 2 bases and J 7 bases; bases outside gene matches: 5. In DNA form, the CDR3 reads TGCAGCGTTGAACCCCGGGGGGTGAATGAGCAGTTCTTC. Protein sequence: CSVEPRGVNEQFF.

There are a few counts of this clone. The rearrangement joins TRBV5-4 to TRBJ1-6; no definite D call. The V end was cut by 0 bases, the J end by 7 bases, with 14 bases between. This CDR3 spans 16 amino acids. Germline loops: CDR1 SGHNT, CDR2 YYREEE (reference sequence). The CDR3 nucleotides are TGTGCCAGCAGCTTGGGGGCGGGGAATTTCAATTCACCCCTCCACTTT. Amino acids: CASSLGAGNFNSPLHF. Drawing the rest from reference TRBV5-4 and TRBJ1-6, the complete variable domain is ETGVTQSPTHLIKTRGQQVTLRCSSQSGHNTVSWYQQALGQGPQFIFQYYREEENGRGNFPPRFSGLQFPNYSSELNVNALELDDSALYLCASSLGAGNFNSPLHFGNGTRLTVT.

For the CDR3, the DNA is TGTGCCAGCAGTAGGAGCGGCGGGGAGCTGTTTTTT. Amino acids: CASSRSGGELFF. This chain uses TRBV6-4 with TRBJ2-2; TRBD2 might be the D (5 bases). CDR1 is MRHNA, CDR2 SNTAGT, per germline. This CDR3 comprises 12 residues. V was clipped by 5 bases and J by 7 bases, with 8 bases between them.

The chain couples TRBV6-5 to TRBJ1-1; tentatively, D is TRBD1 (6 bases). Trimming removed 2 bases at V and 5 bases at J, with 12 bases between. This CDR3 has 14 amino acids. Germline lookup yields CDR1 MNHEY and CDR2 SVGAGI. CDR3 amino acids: CASSYRPQGTEAFF. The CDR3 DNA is TGTGCCAGCAGTTACAGGCCTCAGGGGACTGAAGCTTTCTTT.

The CDR3 DNA sequence: TGCGCCAGCAGCTTACAGGGACAAGCTAACTATGGCTACACCTTC. This translates into CASSLQGQANYGYTF. V and J are TRBV5-1 and TRBJ1-2; possibly TRBD1 for D (6 bases). Deletions cut 2 bases from V and 0 bases from J, with 11 bases between. There are 15 residues in the CDR3. Germline-derived CDR1 and CDR2 are SGHRS and YFSETQ.

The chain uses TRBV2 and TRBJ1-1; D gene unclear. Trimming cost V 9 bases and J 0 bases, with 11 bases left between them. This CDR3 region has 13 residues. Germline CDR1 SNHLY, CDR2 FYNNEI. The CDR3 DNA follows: TGTGCCAGGAATAAGCTTATGAACACTGAAGCTTTCTTT. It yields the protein CARNKLMNTEAFF.

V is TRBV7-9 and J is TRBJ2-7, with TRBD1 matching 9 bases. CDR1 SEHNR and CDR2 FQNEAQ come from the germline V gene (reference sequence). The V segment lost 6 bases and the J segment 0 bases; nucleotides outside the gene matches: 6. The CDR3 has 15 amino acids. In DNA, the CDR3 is TGTGCCAGCAGTAAAGGACAGGGGTTCTCCTACGAGCAGTACTTC. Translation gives CASSKGQGFSYEQYF.